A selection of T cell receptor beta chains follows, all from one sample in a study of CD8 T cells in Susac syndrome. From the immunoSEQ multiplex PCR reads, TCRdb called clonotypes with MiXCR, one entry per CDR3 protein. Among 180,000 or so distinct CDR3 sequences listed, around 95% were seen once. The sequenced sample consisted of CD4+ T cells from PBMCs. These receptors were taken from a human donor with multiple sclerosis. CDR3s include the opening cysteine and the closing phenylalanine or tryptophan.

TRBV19,CASSIQTGQYYEQYF
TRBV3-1,CASSPTHGGGSPLHF
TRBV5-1,CASSLTETGGTGELFF
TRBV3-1,CASSQVAGPYNEQFF
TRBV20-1,CSAPPRPGQGGYGYTF
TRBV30,CAWSVTGGAGGYTF
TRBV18,CASSTGLAHNEQFF
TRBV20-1,CSAQAGMVQPQHF
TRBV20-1,CSAEGFDRAYGYTF
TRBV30,CAWSSGISGNTIYF
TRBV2,CASREYQGTYGYTF
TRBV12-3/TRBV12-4,CASSPPAWSFTGELFF
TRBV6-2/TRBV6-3,CASSQSLAVSYNEQFF
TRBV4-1,CASSQVNRHGYTF
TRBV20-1,CSARDLNYGYTF
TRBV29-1,CSVSHPPGRGFYEQYF
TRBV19,CASSIRGKLEGEQFF
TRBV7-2,CASSRQGPSLSYEQYF
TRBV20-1,CSAHLGGFNWAFF
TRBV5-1,CASSSTDFRKQFF
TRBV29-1,CSAGQGGAEAFF